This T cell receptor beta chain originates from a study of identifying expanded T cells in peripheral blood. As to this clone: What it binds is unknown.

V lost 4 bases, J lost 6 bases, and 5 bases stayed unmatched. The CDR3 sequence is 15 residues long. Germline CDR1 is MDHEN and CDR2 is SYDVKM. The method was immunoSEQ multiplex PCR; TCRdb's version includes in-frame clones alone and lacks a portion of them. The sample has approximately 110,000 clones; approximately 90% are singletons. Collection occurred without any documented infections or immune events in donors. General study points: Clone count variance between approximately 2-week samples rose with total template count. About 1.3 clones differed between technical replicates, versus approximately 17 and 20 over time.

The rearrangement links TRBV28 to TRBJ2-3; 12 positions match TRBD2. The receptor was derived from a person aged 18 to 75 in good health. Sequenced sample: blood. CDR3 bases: TGTGCCAGCAGTTCTGGACTAGCGGGGTCGGATACGCAGTATTTT. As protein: CASSSGLAGSDTQYF.